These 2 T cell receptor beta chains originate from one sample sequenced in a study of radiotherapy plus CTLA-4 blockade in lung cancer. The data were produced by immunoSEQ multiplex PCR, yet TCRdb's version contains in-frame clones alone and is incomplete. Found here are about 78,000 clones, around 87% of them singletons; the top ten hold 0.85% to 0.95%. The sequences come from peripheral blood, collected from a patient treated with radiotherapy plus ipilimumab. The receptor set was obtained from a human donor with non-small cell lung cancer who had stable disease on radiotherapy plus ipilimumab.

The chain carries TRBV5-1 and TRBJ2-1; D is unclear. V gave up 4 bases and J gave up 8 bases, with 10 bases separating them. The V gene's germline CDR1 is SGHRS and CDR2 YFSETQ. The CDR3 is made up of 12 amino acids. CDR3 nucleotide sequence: TGCGCCAGCAGCCTGACACACGATGAGCAGTTCTTC. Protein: CASSLTHDEQFF.

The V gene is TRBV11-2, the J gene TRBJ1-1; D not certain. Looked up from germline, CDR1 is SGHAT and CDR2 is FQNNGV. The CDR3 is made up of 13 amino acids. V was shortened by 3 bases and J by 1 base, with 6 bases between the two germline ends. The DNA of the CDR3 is TGTGCCAGCAGCTTCCAGGCGAACACTGAAGCTTTCTTT. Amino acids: CASSFQANTEAFF.